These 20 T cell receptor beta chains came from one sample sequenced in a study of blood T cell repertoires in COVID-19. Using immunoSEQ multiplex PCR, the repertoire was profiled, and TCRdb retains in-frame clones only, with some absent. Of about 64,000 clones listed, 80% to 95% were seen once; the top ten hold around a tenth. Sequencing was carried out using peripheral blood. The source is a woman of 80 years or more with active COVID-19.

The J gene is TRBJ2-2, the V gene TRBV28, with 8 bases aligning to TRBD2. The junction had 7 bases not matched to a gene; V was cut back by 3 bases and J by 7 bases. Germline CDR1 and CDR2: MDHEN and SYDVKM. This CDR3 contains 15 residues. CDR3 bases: TGTGCCAGCAGTTTCGGGGGGGCCTTTAACGGGGAGCTGTTTTTT. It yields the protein CASSFGGAFNGELFF.

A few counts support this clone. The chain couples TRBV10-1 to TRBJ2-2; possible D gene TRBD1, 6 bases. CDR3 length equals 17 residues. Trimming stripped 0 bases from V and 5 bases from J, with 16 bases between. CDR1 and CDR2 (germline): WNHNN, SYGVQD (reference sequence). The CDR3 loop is CASSESFGGRGTGELFF. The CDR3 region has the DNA TGCGCCAGCAGTGAGTCGTTCGGAGGAAGGGGGACCGGGGAGCTGTTTTTT.

This CDR3 reads CASTISQGYNYGYTF. CDR3 in DNA: TGTGCCAGCACTATATCTCAGGGGTACAACTATGGCTACACCTTC. The chain carries TRBV6-5 and TRBJ1-2; tentative D call: TRBD1 (6 bases). Germline CDR1 MNHEY, CDR2 SVGAGI. The CDR3 has 15 amino acids. Trimming left V 7 bases short and J 2 bases short, with 17 bases between.

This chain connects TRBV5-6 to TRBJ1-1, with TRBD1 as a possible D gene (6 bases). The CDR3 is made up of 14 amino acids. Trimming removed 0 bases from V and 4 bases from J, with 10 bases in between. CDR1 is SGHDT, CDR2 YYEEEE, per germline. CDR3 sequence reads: CASSLVVGGTEAFF. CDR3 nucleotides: TGTGCCAGCAGCTTGGTTGTAGGGGGCACTGAAGCTTTCTTT.

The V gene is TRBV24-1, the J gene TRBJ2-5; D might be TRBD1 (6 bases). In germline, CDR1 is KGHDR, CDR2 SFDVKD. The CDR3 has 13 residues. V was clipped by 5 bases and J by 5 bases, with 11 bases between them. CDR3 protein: CATSGQAEETQYF. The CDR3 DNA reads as TGTGCCACCAGTGGACAGGCGGAGGAGACCCAGTACTTC.

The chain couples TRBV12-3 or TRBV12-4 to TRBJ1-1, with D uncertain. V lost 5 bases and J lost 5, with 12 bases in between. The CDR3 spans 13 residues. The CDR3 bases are TGTGCCAGCAGTCTATTCCCCGGGACTGAAGCTTTCTTT. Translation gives CASSLFPGTEAFF.

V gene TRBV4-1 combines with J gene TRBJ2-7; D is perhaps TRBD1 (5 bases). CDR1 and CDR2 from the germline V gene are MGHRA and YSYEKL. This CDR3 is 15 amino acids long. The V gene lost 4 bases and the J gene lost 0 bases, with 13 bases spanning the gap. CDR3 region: CASSRRAGLSYEQYF. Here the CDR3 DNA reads TGCGCCAGCAGCCGACGGGCAGGGCTCTCCTACGAGCAGTACTTC.

CDR3 region: CASSPETGRGETQYF. Here the CDR3 DNA reads TGCGCCAGCAGCCCCGAGACGGGTAGGGGAGAGACCCAGTACTTC. The genes are TRBV4-1 and TRBJ2-5, with TRBD1 as a possible D gene (5 bases). V lost 4 bases and J 4 bases, leaving 16 bases between the germline ends. Germline lookup yields CDR1 MGHRA and CDR2 YSYEKL. The length of the CDR3 is 15 residues.

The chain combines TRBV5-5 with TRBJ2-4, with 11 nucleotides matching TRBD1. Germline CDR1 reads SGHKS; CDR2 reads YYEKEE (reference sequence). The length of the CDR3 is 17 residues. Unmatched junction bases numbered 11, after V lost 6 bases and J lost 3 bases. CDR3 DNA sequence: TGTGCCAGCACCCCACCCCTGGGACAGGGGGGCAAAAACATTCAGTACTTC. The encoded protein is CASTPPLGQGGKNIQYF.

The CDR3 bases are TGTGCCAGCAGTGAATTTCCAGGTTTTAGCTCTGGAAACACCATATATTTT. It yields the protein CASSEFPGFSSGNTIYF. The chain is built from TRBV2 and TRBJ1-3; D is uncertain. CDR1 SNHLY and CDR2 FYNNEI come from the germline V gene. The V end lost 2 bases, the J end lost 0 bases, and 14 bases lay between the germline ends. The CDR3 totals 17 residues.

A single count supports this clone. This chain's CDR3 is CAISAEGYEQYV. DNA of the CDR3: TGTGCCATCAGCGCGGAGGGCTACGAGCAGTACGTC. The gene calls are TRBV10-3 and TRBJ2-7; TRBD2 is a possible D gene (6 bases). The CDR3 runs 12 residues. CDR1 ENHRY and CDR2 SYGVKD come from the germline V gene. V shed 6 bases and J shed 3 bases, with 9 bases lying between them.

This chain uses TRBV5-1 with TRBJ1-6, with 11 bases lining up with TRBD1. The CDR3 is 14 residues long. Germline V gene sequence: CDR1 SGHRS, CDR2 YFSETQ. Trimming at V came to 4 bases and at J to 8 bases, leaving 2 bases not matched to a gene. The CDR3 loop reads CASSVGQGDSPLHF. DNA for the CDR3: TGCGCCAGCAGCGTGGGACAGGGGGATTCACCCCTCCACTTT.

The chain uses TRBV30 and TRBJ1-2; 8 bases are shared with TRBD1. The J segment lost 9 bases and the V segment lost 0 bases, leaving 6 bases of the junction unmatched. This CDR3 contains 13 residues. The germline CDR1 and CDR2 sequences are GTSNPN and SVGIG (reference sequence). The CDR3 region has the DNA TGTGCCTGGAGTGTCGCAGACAGGGGTCGCTACACCTTC. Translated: CAWSVADRGRYTF.

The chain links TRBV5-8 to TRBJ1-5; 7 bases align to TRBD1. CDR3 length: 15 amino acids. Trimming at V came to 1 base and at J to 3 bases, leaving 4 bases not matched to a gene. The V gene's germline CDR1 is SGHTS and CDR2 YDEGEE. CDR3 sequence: CASSLRQGYNQPQHF. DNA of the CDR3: TGTGCCAGCAGCTTGAGACAGGGCTACAATCAGCCCCAGCATTTT. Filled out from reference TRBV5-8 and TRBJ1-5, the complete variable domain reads EAGVTQSPTHLIKTRGQQATLRCSPISGHTSVYWYQQALGLGLQFLLWYDEGEERNRGNFPPRFSGRQFPNYSSELNVNALELEDSALYLCASSLRQGYNQPQHFGDGTRLSIL.

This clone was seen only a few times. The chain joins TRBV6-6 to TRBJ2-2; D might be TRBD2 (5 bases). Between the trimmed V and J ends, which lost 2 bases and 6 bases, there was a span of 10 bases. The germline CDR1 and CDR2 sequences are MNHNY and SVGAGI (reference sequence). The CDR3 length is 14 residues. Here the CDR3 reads CASSYTGGPGELFF. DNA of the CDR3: TGTGCCAGCAGTTACACCGGAGGCCCCGGGGAGCTGTTTTTT.

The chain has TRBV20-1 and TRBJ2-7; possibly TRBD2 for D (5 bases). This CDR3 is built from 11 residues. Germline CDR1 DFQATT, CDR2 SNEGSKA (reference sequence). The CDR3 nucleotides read TGCATGGGCGGGTCAGACTACGAGCAGTACTTC. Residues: CMGGSDYEQYF.

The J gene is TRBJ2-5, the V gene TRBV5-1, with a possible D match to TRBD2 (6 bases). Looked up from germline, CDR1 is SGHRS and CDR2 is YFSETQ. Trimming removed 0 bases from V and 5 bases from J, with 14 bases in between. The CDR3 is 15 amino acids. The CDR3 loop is CASSLGRPGGETQYF. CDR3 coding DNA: TGCGCCAGCAGCTTGGGGCGGCCCGGAGGGGAGACCCAGTACTTC.

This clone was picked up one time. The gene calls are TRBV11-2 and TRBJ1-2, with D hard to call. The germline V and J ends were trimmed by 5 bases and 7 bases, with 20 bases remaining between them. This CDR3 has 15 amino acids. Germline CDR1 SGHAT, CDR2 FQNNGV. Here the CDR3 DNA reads TGTGCCAGCAGCCCCTTCAGTGGGCCTCTCAGTGGCTACACCTTC. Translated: CASSPFSGPLSGYTF.

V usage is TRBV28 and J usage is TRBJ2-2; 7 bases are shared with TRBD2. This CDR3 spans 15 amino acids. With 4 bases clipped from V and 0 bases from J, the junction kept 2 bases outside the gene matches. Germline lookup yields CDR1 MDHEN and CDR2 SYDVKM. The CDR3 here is CASSSAGANTGELFF. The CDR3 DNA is TGTGCCAGCAGTTCGGCGGGGGCGAACACCGGGGAGCTGTTTTTT.

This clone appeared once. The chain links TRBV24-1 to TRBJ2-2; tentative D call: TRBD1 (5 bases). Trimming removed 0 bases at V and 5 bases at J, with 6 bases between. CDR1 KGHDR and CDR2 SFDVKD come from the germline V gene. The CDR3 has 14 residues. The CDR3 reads CATSDLAGTGELFF. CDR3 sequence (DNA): TGTGCCACCAGTGATTTGGCAGGGACCGGGGAGCTGTTTTTT.